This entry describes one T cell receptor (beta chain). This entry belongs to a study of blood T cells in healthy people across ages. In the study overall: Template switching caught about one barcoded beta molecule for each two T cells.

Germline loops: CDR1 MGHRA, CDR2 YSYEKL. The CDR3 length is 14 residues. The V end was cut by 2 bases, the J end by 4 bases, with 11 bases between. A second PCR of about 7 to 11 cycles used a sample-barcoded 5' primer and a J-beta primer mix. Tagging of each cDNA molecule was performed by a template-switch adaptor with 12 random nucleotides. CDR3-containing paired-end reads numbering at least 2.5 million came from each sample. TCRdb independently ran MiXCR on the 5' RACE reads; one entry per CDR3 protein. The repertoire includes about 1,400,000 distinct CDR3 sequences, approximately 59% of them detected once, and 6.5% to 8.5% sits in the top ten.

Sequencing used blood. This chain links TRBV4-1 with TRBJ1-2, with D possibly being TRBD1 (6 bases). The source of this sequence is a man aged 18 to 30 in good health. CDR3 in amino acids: CASSQQDRVYGYTF. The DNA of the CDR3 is TGCGCCAGCAGCCAACAGGACAGAGTCTATGGCTACACCTTC.